This paragraph covers one TCR beta chain sequence. Its specificity is unknown. The sample comes from a study of T cells in Graves' hyperthyroidism and ophthalmopathy. Study-level findings and limits: Among thyroid clonotypes expanded above 0.001, most also appeared in blood. Ophthalmopathy onset followed model prediction by a median approximately six months.

TCR beta CDR3 regions were amplified from RNA. The TCR CDR3 was amplified in a first-round RT-PCR using the HTBI primer set. Each CDR3 protein gets one entry after TCRdb re-called the multiplex PCR reads with MiXCR. The table has 250,000 to 350,000 distinct CDR3 sequences, around 15% seen once. Germline V gene sequence: CDR1 DFQATT, CDR2 SNEGSKA (reference sequence). CDR3 size: 15 residues. Germline trimming cut 5 bases from V and 5 bases from J; bases unmatched to any gene: 8. Sequenced input: blood. The sequence came from a woman between 55 and 75 years old with Graves' ophthalmopathy. The chain recombines TRBV20-1 with TRBJ2-2; 10 bases map to TRBD1. The CDR3 sequence: CSARIGTGVTGELFF. As DNA, the CDR3 is TGCAGTGCTCGTATCGGGACAGGGGTAACCGGGGAGCTGTTTTTT.